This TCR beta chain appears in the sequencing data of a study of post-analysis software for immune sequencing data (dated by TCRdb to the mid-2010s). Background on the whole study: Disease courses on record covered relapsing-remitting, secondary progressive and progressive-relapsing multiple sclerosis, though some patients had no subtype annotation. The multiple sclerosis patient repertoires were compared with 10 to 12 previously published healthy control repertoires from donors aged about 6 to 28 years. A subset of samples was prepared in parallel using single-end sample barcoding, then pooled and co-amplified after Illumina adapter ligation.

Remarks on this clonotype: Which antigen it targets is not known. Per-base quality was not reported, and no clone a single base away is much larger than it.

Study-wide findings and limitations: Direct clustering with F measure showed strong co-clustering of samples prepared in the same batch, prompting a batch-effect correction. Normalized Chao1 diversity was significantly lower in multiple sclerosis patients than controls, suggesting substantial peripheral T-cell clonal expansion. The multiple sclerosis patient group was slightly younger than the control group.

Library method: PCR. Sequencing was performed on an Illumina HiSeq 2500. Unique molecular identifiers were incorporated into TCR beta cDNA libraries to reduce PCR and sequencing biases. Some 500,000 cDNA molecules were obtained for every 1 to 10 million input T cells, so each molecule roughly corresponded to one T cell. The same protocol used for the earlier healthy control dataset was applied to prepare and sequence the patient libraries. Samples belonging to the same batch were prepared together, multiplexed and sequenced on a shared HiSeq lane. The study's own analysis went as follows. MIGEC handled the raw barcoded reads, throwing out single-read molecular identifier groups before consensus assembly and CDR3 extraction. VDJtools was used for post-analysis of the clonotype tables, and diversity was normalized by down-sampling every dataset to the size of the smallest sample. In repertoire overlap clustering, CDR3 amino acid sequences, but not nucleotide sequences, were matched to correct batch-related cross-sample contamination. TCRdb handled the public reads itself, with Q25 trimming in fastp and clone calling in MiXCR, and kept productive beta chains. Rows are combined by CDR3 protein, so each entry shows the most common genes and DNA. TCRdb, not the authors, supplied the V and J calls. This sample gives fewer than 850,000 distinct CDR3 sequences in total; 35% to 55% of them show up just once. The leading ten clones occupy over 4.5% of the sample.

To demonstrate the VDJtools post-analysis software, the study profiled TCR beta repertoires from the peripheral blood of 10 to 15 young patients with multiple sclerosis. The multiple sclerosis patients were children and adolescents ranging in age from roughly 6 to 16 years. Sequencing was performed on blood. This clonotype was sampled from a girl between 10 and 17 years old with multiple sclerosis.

The DNA sequence is given as TGTGCCAGCAGTTACGGGGCCCTTTCCTACGAGCAGTACTTC. Translated, it reads CASSYGALSYEQYF. The sequence is built from TRBV6-2 or TRBV6-3 and TRBJ2-7, and possibly TRBD1, on 5 matching bases. For CDR1 and CDR2, the germline V gene lists MNHEY and SVGEGT. Counted from cysteine to phenylalanine, this CDR3 has 14 amino acids. The sequence is cut down to CDR3 DNA, 42 bases in frame from base 1. V is reduced by 2 bases and J by 1 base, leaving a spacing of 9 bases between them.